This T cell receptor (beta chain) was recovered during a study of T cell responses to AZD1222 COVID-19 vaccine. CDR1 and CDR2 (germline): MGHRA, YSYEKL. The CDR3 spans 15 residues. V lost 4 bases, J lost 3 bases, and 14 bases lay in between. Sequenced by immunoSEQ multiplex PCR; TCRdb stores in-frame clones only, minus some. The sample has approximately 270,000 clones; 90% to 95% are singletons. This chain uses TRBV4-1 with TRBJ2-3; D not resolved. The clonotype comes from an adult who received the AZD1222 COVID-19 vaccine. This specimen consisted of peripheral blood, obtained 28 days after the second AZD1222 dose. The CDR3 DNA sequence: TGCGCCAGCAGCCCAACTGGGGTACGAACAGATACGCAGTATTTT. This codes for CASSPTGVRTDTQYF.